These T cell receptor beta chains were read from a single sample in a study of blood T cell repertoires in COVID-19. The repertoire was sequenced with immunoSEQ multiplex PCR; TCRdb's copy has only in-frame clones and lacks some. Of fewer than 350,000 clones listed, approximately 83% were seen once; the top ten hold around 4%. Sequenced input: PBMCs or T cells enriched from blood (not recorded which). These receptor sequences come from a woman aged 40 to 55 with acute COVID-19. Both conserved end residues are part of each CDR3. A D gene is named only where the DNA matches it firmly. A clone size is listed for some rows: how often the clone was seen (once, few, many), or a class if it is expanded.

V gene	D gene	clone size	J gene	CDR3 DNA	CDR3 protein
TRBV5-4	TRBD2	once	TRBJ2-1	TGTGCCAGCAGCAGAAGCGGGGGGCAAAATTACTACAATGAGCAGTTCTTC	CASSRSGGQNYYNEQFF
TRBV18	NA	NA	TRBJ1-4	TGTGCCAGCTCACCATCAAAGGTCGGGGTATCTAATGAAAAACTGTTTTTT	CASSPSKVGVSNEKLFF
TRBV19	NA	NA	TRBJ2-1	TGTGCCAGTACCCCGACAGGCTCCTACAATGAGCAGTTCTTC	CASTPTGSYNEQFF
TRBV10-3	TRBD1	NA	TRBJ2-2	TGTGCCATCAGCGGACAGGGGAACACCGGGGAGCTGTTTTTT	CAISGQGNTGELFF
TRBV18	TRBD1	NA	TRBJ1-5	TGTGCCAGCTCACCACCGGGACAGCGGGAGCCCCAGCATTTT	CASSPPGQREPQHF
TRBV5-1	NA	NA	TRBJ1-2	TGCGCCAGCAGCTTGGATGGCGGAGACTATGGCTACACCTTC	CASSLDGGDYGYTF
TRBV12-5	NA	NA	TRBJ1-2	TGTGCTAGTGGTTTGGTTGGGCCTGACCTTGGACTAAGGTATGGCTACACCTTC	CASGLVGPDLGLRYGYTF
TRBV2	TRBD1	NA	TRBJ2-2	TGTGCCAGCAGGGCGGACAGGGGGCGAACCGGGGAGCTGTTTTTT	CASRADRGRTGELFF
TRBV10-3	TRBD1	NA	TRBJ2-2	TGTGCCATCAGCTTAACAGGGGAATCGACCGGGGAGCTGTTTTTT	CAISLTGESTGELFF
TRBV9	TRBD2	NA	TRBJ2-3	TGTGCCAGCAGCGTAGATCTAGCGGGAGCAGCAGATACGCAGTATTTT	CASSVDLAGAADTQYF
TRBV9	NA	NA	TRBJ2-1	TGTGCCAGCAGCGTAGCTTTAACGGGATACAATGAGCAGTTCTTC	CASSVALTGYNEQFF
TRBV6-5	TRBD2	NA	TRBJ2-7	TGTGCCAGCAGGGGGGGGTTCAGCTCCTACGAGCAGTACTTC	CASRGGFSSYEQYF
TRBV20-1	NA	NA	TRBJ2-7	TGCAGTGCTAGCCTCCTCTCCGAGCAGTACTTC	CSASLLSEQYF
TRBV4-2	NA	NA	TRBJ2-7	TGTGCCAGCAGCCAAGAGCCGGCGACAGGCCAGAGCCTGGGGTACGAGCAGTACTTC	CASSQEPATGQSLGYEQYF
TRBV19	TRBD1	few	TRBJ1-4	TGTGCCAGTAGTAAGGCGAGACTACAGGGGGCGCATAATGAAAAACTGTTTTTT	CASSKARLQGAHNEKLFF
TRBV28	NA	NA	TRBJ2-1	TGTGCCAGCAGCCAGCCCGGGGGGCGCCCTTACAATGAGCAGTTCTTC	CASSQPGGRPYNEQFF
TRBV5-4	TRBD1	once	TRBJ1-6	TGTGCCAGCAGCGCCGGGACAGGGAAAGGGTCACCCCTCCACTTT	CASSAGTGKGSPLHF
TRBV2	TRBD1	NA	TRBJ1-3	TGTGCCAGCAGCGACAATCCGGGACAGGGACTCTCTGGAAACACCATATATTTT	CASSDNPGQGLSGNTIYF
TRBV28	TRBD2	NA	TRBJ2-7	TGTGCCAGCAGTAGGACTAGCGGGAGGCCCCTCCACGAGCAGTACTTC	CASSRTSGRPLHEQYF
TRBV24-1	NA	once	TRBJ2-3	TGTGCCACCAGTGATTTCTCGGGGAGTCCGCAGTATTTT	CATSDFSGSPQYF
TRBV27	TRBD1	NA	TRBJ2-7	TGTGCCAGCAGTCCGGGGACAGGGATCTTACCTGAGCAGTACTTC	CASSPGTGILPEQYF
TRBV7-8	NA	NA	TRBJ2-1	TGTGCCAGCAGCTTAGTTCCAGGGGAGTACAATGAGCAGTTCTTC	CASSLVPGEYNEQFF
TRBV7-8	NA	NA	TRBJ2-1	TGTGCCAGCAGCGCCCCTGAGTACAATGAGCAGTTCTTC	CASSAPEYNEQFF
TRBV6-5	TRBD1	NA	TRBJ1-4	TGTGCCAGCAGTTACAGGACAGGGTTGGAAAAACTGTTTTTT	CASSYRTGLEKLFF
TRBV7-2	NA	NA	TRBJ2-1	TGTGCCAGCAGCTCTCAGAGCGGGCCAGGGATGGAGCAGTTCTTC	CASSSQSGPGMEQFF
TRBV28	NA	NA	TRBJ1-4	TGTGCCAGCAGTTTAACCGGGGGGTCGACTAATGAAAAACTGTTTTTT	CASSLTGGSTNEKLFF
TRBV6-5	NA	few	TRBJ1-1	TGTGCCAGCAGTTACTCCCTACAGGTCACTGAAGCTTTCTTT	CASSYSLQVTEAFF
TRBV27	NA	NA	TRBJ1-6	TGTGCCAGTACCTACCGGGACAAAAATTCACCCCTCCACTTT	CASTYRDKNSPLHF
TRBV4-3	NA	NA	TRBJ1-1	TGCGCCAGCAGCCAAATAGGGGGGAACACTGAAGCTTTCTTT	CASSQIGGNTEAFF
TRBV21-1	NA	NA	TRBJ2-5	TGTGCCGGTGGGAAGAATCCGGACAGGGGAGGAGGAACCCAGTACTTC	CAGGKNPDRGGGTQYF
TRBV20-1	NA	NA	TRBJ2-1	TGCAGTGCTAGTCTCCTAAATGAGCAGTTCTTC	CSASLLNEQFF
TRBV29-1	TRBD1	NA	TRBJ2-2	TGCAGCGCTCTACCTAACGTTCTTTCGACAGGGCCGTACGCCGGGGAGCTGTTTTTT	CSALPNVLSTGPYAGELFF
TRBV29-1	NA	few	TRBJ2-7	TGCAGCGTTGGGCAGGCCTACGAGCAGTACTTC	CSVGQAYEQYF
TRBV7-2	NA	NA	TRBJ2-2	TGTGCCAGCAGCTCGACGGGGGTGGCCACCGGGGAGCTGTTTTTT	CASSSTGVATGELFF
TRBV27	TRBD1	NA	TRBJ2-7	TGTGCCAGCAGTTTACAGGGGGCGCAGACCCAACCCTACGAGCAGTACTTC	CASSLQGAQTQPYEQYF
TRBV9	NA	few	TRBJ2-2	TGTGCCAGCAGCGCTTCGGACTTCCCCACCGGGGAGCTGTTTTTT	CASSASDFPTGELFF
TRBV5-1	TRBD1	NA	TRBJ1-4	TGCGCCAGCAGCTCTTATATAGGACAGGGTGGGGAAAAACTGTTTTTT	CASSSYIGQGGEKLFF
TRBV3-1/TRBV3-2	TRBD1	NA	TRBJ1-2	TGTGCCAGCAGCCAAGGGGACAGGGGGAGAAGTATCTATGGCTACACCTTC	CASSQGDRGRSIYGYTF
TRBV18	TRBD2	NA	TRBJ2-7	TGTGCCAGCTCACCGGGACTAGCGGGAGTTGGCGAGCAGTACTTC	CASSPGLAGVGEQYF
TRBV27	NA	NA	TRBJ2-7	TGTGCCAGCAGTCCCGTGGGCGGGGTAACCTACGAGCAGTACTTC	CASSPVGGVTYEQYF
TRBV6-2/TRBV6-3	TRBD1	NA	TRBJ2-7	TGTGCCAGCAGTTCCTCGGGACGGACAGGGGATATTTTATTTGGTGTCGAGCAGTACTTC	CASSSSGRTGDILFGVEQYF
TRBV15	NA	NA	TRBJ1-5	TGTGCCACCAGCAGAAAAAGACAGTCTAATAGCAATCAGCCCCAGCATTTT	CATSRKRQSNSNQPQHF